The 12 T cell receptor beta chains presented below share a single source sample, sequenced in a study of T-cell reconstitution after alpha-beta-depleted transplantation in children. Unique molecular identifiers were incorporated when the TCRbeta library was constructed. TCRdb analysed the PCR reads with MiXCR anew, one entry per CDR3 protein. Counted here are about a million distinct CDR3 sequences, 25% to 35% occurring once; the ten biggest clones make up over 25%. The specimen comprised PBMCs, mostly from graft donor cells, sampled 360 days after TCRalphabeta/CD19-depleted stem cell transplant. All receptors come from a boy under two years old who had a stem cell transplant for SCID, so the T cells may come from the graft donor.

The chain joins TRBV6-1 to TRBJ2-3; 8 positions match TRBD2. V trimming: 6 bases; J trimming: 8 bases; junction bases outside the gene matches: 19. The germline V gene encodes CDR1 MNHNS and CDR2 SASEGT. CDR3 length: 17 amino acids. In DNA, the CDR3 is TGTGCCAGCAGCGGGCGGGGGGTGCTGGCCCGGGTGGGTACGCAGTATTTT. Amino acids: CASSGRGVLARVGTQYF.

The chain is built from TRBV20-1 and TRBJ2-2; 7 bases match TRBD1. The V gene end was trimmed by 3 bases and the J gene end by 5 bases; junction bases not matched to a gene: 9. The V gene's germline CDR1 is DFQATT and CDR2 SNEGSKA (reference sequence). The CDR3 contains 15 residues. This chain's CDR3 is CSARKVTGKTGELFF. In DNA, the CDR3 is TGCAGTGCTAGGAAGGTGACAGGGAAAACCGGGGAGCTGTTTTTT.

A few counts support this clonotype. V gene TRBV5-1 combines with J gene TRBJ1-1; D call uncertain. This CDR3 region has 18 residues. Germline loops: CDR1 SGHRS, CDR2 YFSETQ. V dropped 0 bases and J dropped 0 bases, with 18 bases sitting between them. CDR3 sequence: CASSLVSPVGSMNTEAFF. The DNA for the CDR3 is TGCGCCAGCAGCTTGGTGTCCCCCGTAGGGTCCATGAACACTGAAGCTTTCTTT.

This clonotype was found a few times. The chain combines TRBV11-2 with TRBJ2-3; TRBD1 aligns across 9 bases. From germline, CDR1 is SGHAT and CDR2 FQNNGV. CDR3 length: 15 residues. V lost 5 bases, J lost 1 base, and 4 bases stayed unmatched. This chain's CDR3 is CASSITGGRTDTQYF. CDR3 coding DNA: TGTGCCAGCAGCATCACAGGGGGCCGCACAGATACGCAGTATTTT.

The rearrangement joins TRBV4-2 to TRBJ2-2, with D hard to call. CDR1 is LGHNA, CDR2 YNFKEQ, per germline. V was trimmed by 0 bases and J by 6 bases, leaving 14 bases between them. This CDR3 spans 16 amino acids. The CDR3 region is CASSQDLREQSGELFF. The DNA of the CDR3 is TGTGCCAGCAGCCAAGATCTAAGGGAACAATCCGGGGAGCTGTTTTTT.

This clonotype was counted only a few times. This CDR3 reads CASSHNRGDSPLHF. In nucleotides, the CDR3 is TGTGCCAGCAGCCACAACAGGGGGGATTCACCCCTCCACTTT. This sequence joins TRBV4-2 and TRBJ1-6; 8 positions match TRBD1. This CDR3 has 14 residues. Trimming at V came to 3 bases and at J to 8 bases, leaving 3 bases not matched to a gene. Germline lookup yields CDR1 LGHNA and CDR2 YNFKEQ.

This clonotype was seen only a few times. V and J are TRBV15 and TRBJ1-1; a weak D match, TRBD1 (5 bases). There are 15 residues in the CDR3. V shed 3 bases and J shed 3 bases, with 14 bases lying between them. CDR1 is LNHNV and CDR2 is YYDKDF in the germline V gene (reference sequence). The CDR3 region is CATSSPGDWDTEAFF. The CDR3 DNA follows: TGTGCCACCAGCAGCCCCGGGGACTGGGACACTGAAGCTTTCTTT. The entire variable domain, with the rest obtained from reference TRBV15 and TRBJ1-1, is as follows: DAMVIQNPRYQVTQFGKPVTLSCSQTLNHNVMYWYQQKSSQAPKLLFHYYDKDFNNEADTPDNFQSRRPNTSFCFLDIRSPGLGDTAMYLCATSSPGDWDTEAFFGQGTRLTVV.

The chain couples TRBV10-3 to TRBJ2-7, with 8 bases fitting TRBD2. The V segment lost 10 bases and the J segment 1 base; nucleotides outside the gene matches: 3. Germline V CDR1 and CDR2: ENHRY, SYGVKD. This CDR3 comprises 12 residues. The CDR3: CATAGGSYEQYF. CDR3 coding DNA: TGTGCCACCGCGGGGGGATCCTACGAGCAGTACTTC.

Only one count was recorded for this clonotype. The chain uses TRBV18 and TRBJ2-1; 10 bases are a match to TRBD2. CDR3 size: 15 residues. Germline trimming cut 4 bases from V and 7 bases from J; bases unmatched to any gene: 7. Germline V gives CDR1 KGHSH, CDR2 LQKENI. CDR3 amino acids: CASSLSGGLGNEQFF. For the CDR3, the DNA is TGTGCCAGCTCACTTAGCGGGGGGCTCGGAAATGAGCAGTTCTTC.

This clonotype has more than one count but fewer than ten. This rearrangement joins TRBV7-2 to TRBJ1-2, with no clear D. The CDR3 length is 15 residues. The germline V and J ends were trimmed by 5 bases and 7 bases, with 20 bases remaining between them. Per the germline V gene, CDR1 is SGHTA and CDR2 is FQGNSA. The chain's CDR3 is CASSRLDRLRSGYTF. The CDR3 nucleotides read TGTGCCAGCAGCCGACTCGACCGCCTGAGGAGTGGCTACACCTTC.

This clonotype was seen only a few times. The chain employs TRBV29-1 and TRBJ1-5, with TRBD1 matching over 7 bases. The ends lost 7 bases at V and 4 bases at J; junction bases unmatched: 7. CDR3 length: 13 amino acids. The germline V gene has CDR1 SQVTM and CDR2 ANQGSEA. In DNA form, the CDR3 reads TGCAGCGCCTGGGACAGACCTAATCAGCCCCAGCATTTT. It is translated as CSAWDRPNQPQHF.

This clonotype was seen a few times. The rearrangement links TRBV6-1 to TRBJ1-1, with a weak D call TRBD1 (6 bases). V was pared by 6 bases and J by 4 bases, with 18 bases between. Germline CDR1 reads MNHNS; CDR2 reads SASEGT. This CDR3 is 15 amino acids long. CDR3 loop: CASRQAPGASTEAFF. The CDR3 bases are TGTGCCAGCAGGCAAGCCCCAGGGGCGAGCACTGAAGCTTTCTTT.